The TCR beta chain under discussion was sequenced for a study of blood T cell repertoires in COVID-19. Overall study context: Researchers got acute and convalescent COVID-19 samples from the United States, Italy and Spain. Sources were T cells, B-cell-depleted T cells, or PBMCs; the material itself was cDNA or gDNA.

The CDR3 length is 15 residues. Germline CDR1 is SGHVS and CDR2 is FQNEAQ. Trimming left V 3 bases short and J 0 bases short, with 12 bases between. Methods used by the authors: Amplification with reference gene primers provided the estimates of nucleated cell counts. Clones were read by immunoSEQ multiplex PCR, and TCRdb kept only the in-frame ones, dropping some. V and J calls and clone size are given by that table; D and trimming were obtained from the DNA. The sample yields 45,000 to 55,000 clones, about 90% seen once. The origin of this receptor is a human donor in a cohort sampled during active COVID-19. The specimen was peripheral blood. The gene calls are TRBV7-8 and TRBJ2-7; tentatively, D is TRBD1 (5 bases). The CDR3: CASSLRQMSSYEQYF. The CDR3 nucleotides are TGTGCCAGCAGCTTGCGACAGATGAGCTCCTACGAGCAGTACTTC.